Each of the 29 T cell receptor beta chains below was sequenced from the same sample in a study of blood T cells in healthy people across ages. A second PCR of roughly 7 to 11 cycles used a sample-barcoded 5' primer and a J-beta primer mix. TCRdb itself ran the 5' RACE reads through MiXCR, one entry per CDR3 protein. Here the sample spans under 2 million distinct CDR3 sequences, roughly a third being singletons. The material sequenced was blood. These receptors all stem from a woman aged 25 to 39 in good health.

This clonotype was seen only a few times. The V and J genes are TRBV10-3 and TRBJ2-3, with 8 bases lining up with TRBD2. The junction had 9 bases not matched to a gene; V was cut back by 7 bases and J by 6 bases. CDR1 is ENHRY and CDR2 is SYGVKD in the germline V gene. The CDR3 consists of 14 residues. CDR3 loop: CAITAGGGSDTQYF. For the CDR3, the DNA is TGTGCCATCACTGCGGGGGGTGGGAGTGATACGCAGTATTTT.

The table lists this clonotype with a few counts. This chain connects TRBV7-9 to TRBJ1-1; the D gene is possibly TRBD1 (5 bases). V was shortened by 3 bases and J by 11 bases, with 19 bases between the two germline ends. CDR3 length equals 14 residues. Germline V CDR1 and CDR2: SEHNR, FQNEAQ (reference sequence). This CDR3 reads CASSFQGTGERAFF. The CDR3 DNA reads TGTGCCAGCAGCTTTCAAGGGACGGGGGAAAGGGCTTTCTTT.

The chain recombines TRBV15 with TRBJ2-7; perhaps TRBD1 as D (6 bases). V was clipped by 2 bases and J by 5 bases, with 16 bases between them. In germline, CDR1 is LNHNV, CDR2 YYDKDF (reference sequence). There are 15 residues in the CDR3. CDR3 DNA: TGTGCCACCAGCAGATTTGGACAGAAACGAAACGAGCAGTACTTC. Translation: CATSRFGQKRNEQYF.

This rearrangement joins TRBV6-5 to TRBJ1-2, with a possible D match to TRBD1 (6 bases). The length of the CDR3 is 12 residues. The germline gives CDR1 MNHEY, CDR2 SVGAGI. Trimming removed 8 bases at V and 6 bases at J, with 13 bases between. Here the CDR3 reads CASQSRGHGYTF. For the CDR3, the DNA is TGTGCCAGCCAAAGCAGGGGCCATGGCTACACCTTC.

This clonotype was detected ten times or more. The chain joins TRBV3-1 to TRBJ1-1; no definite D call. The CDR3 is 14 amino acids. V lost 1 base and J 1 base, leaving 7 bases between the germline ends. Germline V gene sequence: CDR1 LGHDT, CDR2 YNNKEL (reference sequence). The CDR3 reads CASSQVGSNTEAFF. The CDR3 DNA follows: TGTGCCAGCAGCCAAGTTGGCTCGAACACTGAAGCTTTCTTT.

The chain has TRBV7-7 and TRBJ2-5; the match to TRBD1 covers 8 bases. Germline CDR1 SSHAT, CDR2 FNYEAQ (reference sequence). J lost 3 bases, V lost 3 bases, and 6 bases had no gene match. CDR3 length: 15 amino acids. CDR3 coding DNA: TGTGCCAGCAGCTTTTGGCAGGGGGCTGAAGAGACCCAGTACTTC. Protein: CASSFWQGAEETQYF.

The rearrangement links TRBV4-1 to TRBJ2-3; D not resolved. The CDR3 consists of 13 residues. Germline lookup yields CDR1 MGHRA and CDR2 YSYEKL. The V end lost 2 bases, the J end lost 8 bases, and 11 bases lay between the germline ends. CDR3 protein: CASSQITVGTQYF. The CDR3 bases are TGCGCCAGCAGCCAAATCACCGTCGGTACGCAGTATTTT.

Regarding this clonotype: One end of the junction does not line up with germline, which may come from a read error. The chain has TRBV10-3 and TRBJ2-5; TRBD2 aligns across 8 bases. CDR1 and CDR2 (germline): ENHRY, SYGVKD. The CDR3 is 16 amino acids. The DNA of the CDR3 is TGTGCCGTCAGTGACTCCCGCGGGAGGTTCGAAGAGACCCAGTACTTC. As protein: CAVSDSRGRFEETQYF.

The J gene is TRBJ1-5, the V gene TRBV20-1; no clear D. This CDR3 is 15 amino acids long. Trimming pared 6 bases from V and 4 bases from J, leaving 19 bases between. The V gene's germline CDR1 is DFQATT and CDR2 SNEGSKA (reference sequence). CDR3 coding DNA: TGCAGTGCAATGATAGGGTTATCGGGTAATCAGCCCCAGCATTTT. Its protein is CSAMIGLSGNQPQHF.

This clonotype occurred many times. The rearrangement uses TRBV9 and TRBJ2-3; D possibly uses TRBD1 or TRBD2 (5 bases each). V lost 6 bases and J lost 6, with 14 bases in between. Germline V CDR1 and CDR2: SGDLS, YYNGEE. This CDR3 spans 13 amino acids. CDR3 DNA sequence: TGTGCCAGCACCAAAGGCAGGGACGATACGCAGTATTTT. Its translation: CASTKGRDDTQYF. Full variable domain (outside the CDR3, taken from reference TRBV9 and TRBJ2-3): DSGVTQTPKHLITATGQRVTLRCSPRSGDLSVYWYQQSLDQGLQFLIQYYNGEERAKGNILERFSAQQFPDLHSELNLSSLELGDSALYFCASTKGRDDTQYFGPGTRLTVL.

The rearrangement links TRBV5-4 to TRBJ2-1; 11 bases align to TRBD2. The V gene's germline CDR1 is SGHNT and CDR2 YYREEE (reference sequence). Trimming cost V 4 bases and J 3 bases; bases outside gene matches: 3. This CDR3 has 15 residues. The CDR3 region is CASSGSGRDYNEQFF. DNA of the CDR3: TGTGCCAGCAGCGGTAGCGGGAGGGACTACAATGAGCAGTTCTTC.

This clonotype was seen more than once but under ten times. V gene TRBV9 combines with J gene TRBJ2-7, with D perhaps matching TRBD1 (5 bases). The V gene lost 4 bases and the J gene lost 1 base, with 15 bases spanning the gap. The germline CDR1 and CDR2 sequences are SGDLS and YYNGEE. The CDR3 extends over 15 amino acids. CDR3 nucleotide sequence: TGTGCCAGCAGCTCAAACTTTCAGGGTTCCTACGAGCAGTACTTC. Protein product: CASSSNFQGSYEQYF.

The genes are TRBV7-9 and TRBJ2-5; weak D call: TRBD2 (7 bases). Trimming left V 5 bases short and J 7 bases short, with 8 bases between. CDR3 size: 11 residues. In germline, CDR1 is SEHNR, CDR2 FQNEAQ (reference sequence). The CDR3, as DNA: TGTGCCAGCAGCGGGGGGGCGACCCAGTACTTC. Protein sequence: CASSGGATQYF.

V usage is TRBV9 and J usage is TRBJ2-1; possible D gene TRBD1, 6 bases. Germline V gene lookup returns CDR1 SGDLS and CDR2 YYNGEE. The CDR3 length is 15 residues. Trimming shortened V by 4 bases and J by 5 bases, and 16 bases separated the two germline ends. CDR3 bases: TGTGCCAGCAGCCCCCGCGTGGGGGCGAACAATGAGCAGTTCTTC. This encodes CASSPRVGANNEQFF.

As regards this clonotype: The conserved phenylalanine or tryptophan normally closing the CDR3 is absent here, so this likely arose from a read error. This chain uses TRBV7-9 with TRBJ1-1; 8 bases map to TRBD1. The CDR3 contains 15 residues. CDR1 SEHNR and CDR2 FQNEAQ come from the germline V gene (reference sequence). The junction had 10 bases not matched to a gene; V was cut back by 5 bases and J by 5 bases. The CDR3 protein is CASSTRTGKRTEAFC. The CDR3 DNA reads TGTGCCAGCAGCACCAGGACAGGGAAGAGGACTGAAGCTTTCTGT.

The chain is built from TRBV29-1 and TRBJ1-4, with no clear D. V lost 2 bases and J 8 bases, leaving 12 bases between the germline ends. The germline gives CDR1 SQVTM, CDR2 ANQGSEA. The CDR3 contains 13 residues. CDR3 sequence (DNA): TGCAGCGTTGAATTCGGCAGGAACGAAAAACTGTTTTTT. This sequence encodes CSVEFGRNEKLFF.

This chain links TRBV7-8 with TRBJ2-3, with 9 bases lining up with TRBD2. CDR3 size: 16 residues. Germline trimming cut 5 bases from V and 4 bases from J; bases unmatched to any gene: 10. Germline CDR1 is SGHVS and CDR2 is FQNEAQ. The CDR3, as DNA: TGTGCCAGCAGCCCGTCAAGGCGGGAGGGCCCAGATACGCAGTATTTT. As protein: CASSPSRREGPDTQYF.

Ten or more counts support this clonotype. CDR3 loop: CAISRLEQETQYF. The DNA of the CDR3 is TGTGCCATCAGTCGACTAGAGCAAGAGACCCAGTACTTC. The chain joins TRBV10-3 to TRBJ2-5; D perhaps matches TRBD2 (6 bases). The length of the CDR3 is 13 residues. Per the germline V gene, CDR1 is ENHRY and CDR2 is SYGVKD. Trimming cost V 5 bases and J 2 bases, with 9 bases left between them.

This chain uses TRBV19 with TRBJ1-5; the match to TRBD1 covers 8 bases. The CDR3 extends over 14 amino acids. Germline V gene lookup returns CDR1 LNHDA and CDR2 SQIVND (reference sequence). With 5 bases clipped from V and 6 bases from J, the junction kept 6 bases outside the gene matches. CDR3 in amino acids: CASSPWTGFQPQHF. The DNA for the CDR3 is TGTGCCAGTAGTCCCTGGACAGGGTTTCAGCCCCAGCATTTT.

This clonotype has more than one count but fewer than ten. The chain is built from TRBV7-9 and TRBJ2-7; unclear D gene. Looked up from germline, CDR1 is SEHNR and CDR2 is FQNEAQ (reference sequence). This CDR3 has 16 residues. With 4 bases removed from V and 5 bases from J, the gap between germline ends came to 21 bases. The DNA of the CDR3 is TGTGCCAGCAGCTCCTGGGAAGGGATTCTCCTAAACGAGCAGTACTTC. Its protein product is CASSSWEGILLNEQYF.

This clonotype was seen a handful of times. The chain joins TRBV27 to TRBJ1-6; D unresolved. CDR3 length: 12 amino acids. Trimming removed 2 bases at V and 12 bases at J, with 8 bases between. CDR1 is MNHEY and CDR2 is SMNVEV in the germline V gene (reference sequence). CDR3 sequence: CASSLRSGPLHF. For the CDR3, the DNA is TGTGCCAGCAGTTTACGGAGCGGACCCCTCCACTTT.

This clonotype appeared many times. The genes are TRBV29-1 and TRBJ2-7; 7 bases line up with TRBD1. CDR3 length equals 13 residues. V trimming: 0 bases; J trimming: 5 bases; junction bases outside the gene matches: 4. Looked up from germline, CDR1 is SQVTM and CDR2 is ANQGSEA. The CDR3, as DNA: TGCAGCGTTGAAGATCGAGGGACAGACGAGCAGTACTTC. It yields the protein CSVEDRGTDEQYF.

The rearrangement links TRBV27 to TRBJ2-1, with 8 bases aligning to TRBD2. Germline CDR1 is MNHEY and CDR2 is SMNVEV (reference sequence). The CDR3 totals 13 residues. The V gene end was trimmed by 6 bases and the J gene end by 8 bases; junction bases not matched to a gene: 6. DNA for the CDR3: TGTGCCAGCAGACCTCCGGGAGGGCATGAGCAGTTCTTC. This encodes CASRPPGGHEQFF.

The CDR3 is CASKGINRFVQPQHF. The CDR3 DNA reads as TGTGCCAGCAAGGGGATAAATAGGTTTGTGCAGCCCCAGCATTTT. V usage is TRBV28 and J usage is TRBJ1-5; TRBD1 is a possible D gene (5 bases). Germline V CDR1 and CDR2: MDHEN, SYDVKM. The V end lost 7 bases, the J end lost 7 bases, and 20 bases lay between the germline ends. The CDR3 consists of 15 residues.

V and J are TRBV20-1 and TRBJ1-1, with D possibly matching TRBD1 (5 bases). CDR1 is DFQATT, CDR2 SNEGSKA, per germline (reference sequence). There are 15 residues in the CDR3. The V end lost 1 base, the J end lost 0 bases, and 12 bases lay between the germline ends. CDR3 protein: CSARVGAKVNTEAFF. The CDR3, as DNA: TGCAGTGCTAGAGTCGGGGCCAAGGTGAACACTGAAGCTTTCTTT.

This clonotype was counted between two and nine times. The rearrangement links TRBV13 to TRBJ2-1; 14 positions agree with TRBD2. The CDR3 has 16 residues. Germline CDR1 is PRHDT and CDR2 is FYEKMQ (reference sequence). Trimming at V came to 1 base and at J to 8 bases, leaving 4 bases not matched to a gene. Here the CDR3 reads CASSLEGTSGSYEQFF. The CDR3 coding sequence is TGTGCCAGCAGCTTAGAGGGGACTAGCGGGAGTTATGAGCAGTTCTTC. Full variable domain (remainder filled in from reference TRBV13 and TRBJ2-1): AAGVIQSPRHLIKEKRETATLKCYPIPRHDTVYWYQQGPGQDPQFLISFYEKMQSDKGSIPDRFSAQQFSDYHSELNMSSLELGDSALYFCASSLEGTSGSYEQFFGPGTRLTVL.

This clonotype appeared many times. The J gene is TRBJ2-3, the V gene TRBV7-2; 12 bases agree with TRBD2. The CDR3 sequence is 17 residues long. V trimming: 3 bases; J trimming: 3 bases; junction bases outside the gene matches: 7. Germline V CDR1 and CDR2: SGHTA, FQGNSA. CDR3 region: CASSLPSGRGGTDTQYF. The CDR3 DNA sequence: TGTGCCAGCAGCTTGCCTAGCGGGAGGGGGGGAACAGATACGCAGTATTTT.

This chain joins TRBV7-7 and TRBJ2-2, with D unclear. Germline V lookup: CDR1 SSHAT, CDR2 FNYEAQ (reference sequence). CDR3 size: 13 residues. Trimming shortened V by 1 base and J by 8 bases, and 8 bases separated the two germline ends. The CDR3 nucleotides are TGTGCCAGCAGCTTAGAAGTACCTGGGGAGCTGTTTTTT. Protein sequence: CASSLEVPGELFF.

This clonotype appeared once. A much larger clone differs from this one at a single base, so this may be a read error. The rearrangement links TRBV7-2 to TRBJ2-7; TRBD2 is a possible D gene (5 bases). Trimming took off 2 bases at V and 2 bases at J, with 13 bases between the two ends. This CDR3 has 15 residues. Germline assignment: CDR1 SGHTA and CDR2 FQGNSA. CDR3 sequence (DNA): TGTGCCAGCAGCTTACGGGGTAGGAGCCCCTACGAGCAGTACTTC. Protein product: CASSLRGRSPYEQYF.